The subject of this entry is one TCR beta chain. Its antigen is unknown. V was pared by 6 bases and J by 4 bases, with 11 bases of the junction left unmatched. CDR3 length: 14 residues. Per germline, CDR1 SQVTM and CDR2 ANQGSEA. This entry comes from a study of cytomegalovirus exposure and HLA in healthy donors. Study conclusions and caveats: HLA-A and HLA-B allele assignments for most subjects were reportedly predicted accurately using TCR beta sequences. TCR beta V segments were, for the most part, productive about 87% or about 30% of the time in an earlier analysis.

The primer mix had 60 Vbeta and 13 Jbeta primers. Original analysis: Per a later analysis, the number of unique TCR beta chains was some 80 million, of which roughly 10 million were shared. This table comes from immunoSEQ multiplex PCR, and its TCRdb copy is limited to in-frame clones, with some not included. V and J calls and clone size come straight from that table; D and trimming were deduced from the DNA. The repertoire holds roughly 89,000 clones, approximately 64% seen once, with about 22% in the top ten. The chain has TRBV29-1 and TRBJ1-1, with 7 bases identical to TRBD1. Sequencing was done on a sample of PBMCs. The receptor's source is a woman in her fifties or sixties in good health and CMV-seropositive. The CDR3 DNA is TGCAGCGTCCCACCCACAGGGGACAGCACTGAAGCTTTCTTT. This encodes CSVPPTGDSTEAFF. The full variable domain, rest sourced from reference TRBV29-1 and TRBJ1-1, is SAVISQKPSRDICQRGTSLTIQCQVDSQVTMMFWYRQQPGQSLTLIATANQGSEATYESGFVIDKFPISRPNLTFSTLTVSNMSPEDSSIYLCSVPPTGDSTEAFFGQGTRLTVV.